This T cell receptor (beta chain) is from a study of CD8+ T cells in alopecia areata. Study results and limitations: Under tofacitinib, numerous expanded lesional clonotypes remained detectable in scalp and blood.

Germline V gene data show CDR1 as SGHTA and CDR2 as FQGNSA. The CDR3 spans 16 residues. V lost 6 bases, J lost 0 bases, and 12 bases lay in between. Treatment noted: oral pan-JAK inhibitor, 5-10 mg twice daily. Sequencing used cDNA as its template, made by extracting RNA and reverse transcribing it. Repertoires were generated with immunoSEQ multiplex PCR, while TCRdb's copy carries only in-frame clones and drops some. This table holds under 250,000 clones, approximately 57% found once. Details on this clone: What it binds is not known.

The V gene is TRBV7-2, the J gene TRBJ2-6, with a tentative D call TRBD2 (5 bases). Sequencing was performed on CD4+ T cells sorted from blood, taken at week 4, from a patient treated with tofacitinib. The source of this sequence is a human donor with alopecia areata. The CDR3 spells CASSLDTSSGANVLTF. In nucleotides, the CDR3 is TGTGCCAGCAGTTTGGATACTAGCTCTGGGGCCAACGTCCTGACTTTC.